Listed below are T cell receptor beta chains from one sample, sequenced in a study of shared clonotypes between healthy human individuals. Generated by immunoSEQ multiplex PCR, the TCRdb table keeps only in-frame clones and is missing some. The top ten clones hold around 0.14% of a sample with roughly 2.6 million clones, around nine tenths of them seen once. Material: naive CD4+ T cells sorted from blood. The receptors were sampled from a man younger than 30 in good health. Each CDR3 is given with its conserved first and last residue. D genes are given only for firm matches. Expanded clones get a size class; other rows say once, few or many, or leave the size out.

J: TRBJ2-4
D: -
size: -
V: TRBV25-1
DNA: TGTGCCAGCAGTGGAGGGATAGCCAAAAACATTCAGTACTTC
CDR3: CASSGGIAKNIQYF

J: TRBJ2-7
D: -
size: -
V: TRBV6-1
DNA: TGTGCCAGCACCGAGCTGTACTCCTACGAGCAGTACTTC
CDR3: CASTELYSYEQYF

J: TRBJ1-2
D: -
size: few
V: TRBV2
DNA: TGTGCCAGCACGAGGGAGGGGAGTGCGGGCTACACCTTC
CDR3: CASTREGSAGYTF

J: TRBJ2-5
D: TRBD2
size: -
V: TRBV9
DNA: TGTGCCAGCAGCGCAGATCTGGGGGGGACCCAAGAGACCCAGTACTTC
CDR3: CASSADLGGTQETQYF

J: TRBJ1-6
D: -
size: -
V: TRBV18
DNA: TGTGCCAGCTCACCTCAAGGGGACTATAATTCACCCCTCCACTTT
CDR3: CASSPQGDYNSPLHF

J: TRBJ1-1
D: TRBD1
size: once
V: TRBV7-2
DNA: TGTGCCAGCAGCCCGCGGGACAGGGGAATCACCACTGAAGCTTTCTTT
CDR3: CASSPRDRGITTEAFF

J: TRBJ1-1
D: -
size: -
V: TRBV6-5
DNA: TGTGCCAGCGCATTATTCATTCAAAACAGGGAGGGAGCTTTCTTT
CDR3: CASALFIQNREGAFF

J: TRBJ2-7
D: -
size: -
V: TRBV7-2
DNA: TGTGCCAGCAGCTCGCAGGGGTACGAGCAGTACTTC
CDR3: CASSSQGYEQYF

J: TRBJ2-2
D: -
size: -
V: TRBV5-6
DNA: TGTGCCAGCAGCGGGGGCAGGCCTATGACCGGGGAGCTGTTTTTT
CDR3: CASSGGRPMTGELFF

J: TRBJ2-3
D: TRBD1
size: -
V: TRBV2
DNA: TGTGCCAGCAGTCGGGACAGACGCACAGATACGCAGTATTTT
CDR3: CASSRDRRTDTQYF